This T cell receptor beta chain was captured in a study of T cells in Graves' hyperthyroidism and ophthalmopathy. General observations from the study: Among thyroid clonotypes expanded above 0.001, most also appeared in blood. A model using 13 V-J features told ophthalmopathy apart from stable hyperthyroidism.

Graves' hyperthyroidism is called stable when ophthalmopathy does not progress within 18 months. With respect to this clonotype: Its target is unknown.

Using RNA transcripts as the source, TCR beta CDR3 regions were amplified. The HTBI primer set was used in a first-round RT-PCR of the TCR CDR3. Using its own MiXCR run on the multiplex PCR reads, TCRdb lists one record per CDR3 protein. The table lists some 620,000 distinct CDR3 sequences, roughly 16% of them singletons, with over 3.5% in the top ten. Per the germline V gene, CDR1 is SGHTA and CDR2 is FQGTGA. The CDR3 loop spans 17 amino acids. With 4 bases clipped from V and 7 bases from J, the junction kept 12 bases outside the gene matches. This chain links TRBV7-3 with TRBJ2-2, with 10 bases identical to TRBD2. The sequencing input was blood. This sequence was found in a woman aged 25 to 39 with Graves' hyperthyroidism. CDR3 DNA: TGTGCCAGCAGCTCTCGCGAGCGGGAGGGTCGTTACGGGGAGCTGTTTTTT. This codes for CASSSREREGRYGELFF.